A single sample is the source of the 24 T cell receptor beta chains below, sequenced in a study of control samples from healthy donors and cancer patients. Clones were sequenced by immunoSEQ multiplex PCR, and TCRdb holds only the in-frame ones, with some missing. The sample comprises about 220,000 clones, roughly 94% of which are singletons, and about 1.4% rests with the top ten. Specimen: blood. The receptors originated from a middle-aged man in good health.

The V and J genes are TRBV7-3 and TRBJ2-1; weak D call: TRBD2 (6 bases). The germline CDR1 and CDR2 sequences are SGHTA and FQGTGA. The CDR3 totals 14 residues. The V end was cut by 6 bases, the J end by 5 bases, with 14 bases between. The CDR3 coding sequence is TGTGCCAGCAGTCGACTAGGGCAAGACAATGAGCAGTTCTTC. As protein: CASSRLGQDNEQFF.

The J gene is TRBJ1-2, the V gene TRBV28; 7 positions match TRBD1. Germline-derived CDR1 and CDR2 are MDHEN and SYDVKM. This CDR3 region has 14 residues. The trim removed 4 bases at V and 0 bases at J, leaving 2 bases unmatched. As DNA, the CDR3 is TGTGCCAGCAGTTCCCAGGGGGCTAACTATGGCTACACCTTC. Protein product: CASSSQGANYGYTF.

The chain carries TRBV30 and TRBJ2-1; D is uncertain. Germline CDR1 reads GTSNPN; CDR2 reads SVGIG (reference sequence). V lost 5 bases and J 3 bases, leaving 11 bases between the germline ends. The length of the CDR3 is 13 residues. The CDR3 is CAWRSLDYNEQFF. The CDR3 coding sequence is TGTGCCTGGCGCAGCCTGGACTACAATGAGCAGTTCTTC.

This CDR3 reads CASSVGSGDSANTEAFF. Here the CDR3 DNA reads TGTGCCAGCAGCGTAGGCAGTGGAGACTCCGCGAACACTGAAGCTTTCTTT. This chain links TRBV9 with TRBJ1-1; D remains unclear. The CDR3 consists of 17 residues. Trimming cost V 0 bases and J 1 base, with 16 bases left between them. The V gene's germline CDR1 is SGDLS and CDR2 YYNGEE.

This clone came up once. Its ends do not fully match the called genes, so a read error is possible. CDR3 amino acids: CASGLVLQGSGGPDKTTKNIQYF. Written as DNA, the CDR3 is TGTGCTAGTGGCTTGGTGCTACAAGGTAGCGGGGGGCCGGATAAGACAACCAAAAACATTCAGTACTTC. The chain links TRBV12-5 to TRBJ2-4; TRBD2 matches at 10 bases. Germline assignment: CDR1 LGHNT and CDR2 FRNRAP. The CDR3 has 23 residues.

The chain combines TRBV10-3 with TRBJ1-2, with D unclear. Germline CDR1 reads ENHRY; CDR2 reads SYGVKD. CDR3 length: 17 amino acids. V lost 6 bases to trimming and J lost 6 bases, with 26 bases between them. The CDR3 coding sequence is TGTGCCATCAGCACGACCGTTTCCCCCTTTCAAGGTCATGGCTACACCTTC. Residues: CAISTTVSPFQGHGYTF.

J is TRBJ2-1 and V is TRBV5-1; 8 bases agree with TRBD1. With 1 base clipped from V and 5 bases from J, the junction kept 5 bases outside the gene matches. There are 15 residues in the CDR3. Germline lookup yields CDR1 SGHRS and CDR2 YFSETQ. The CDR3 DNA reads TGCGCCAGCAGCTTGCAGGGGGCAAAGCACAATGAGCAGTTCTTC. It codes for CASSLQGAKHNEQFF.

The V call is TRBV12-3 or TRBV12-4, the J call TRBJ2-7; D gene unclear. The CDR3 is 12 residues long. The V end was cut by 3 bases, the J end by 6 bases, with 9 bases between. CDR3 sequence: CASSFSYLEQYF. The CDR3, as DNA: TGTGCCAGCAGTTTCTCATACCTCGAGCAGTACTTC.

Comment on this clone: The conserved final phenylalanine or tryptophan is absent from the CDR3, which likely points to a read error. The DNA is omitted, as the CDR3 cannot be located on it reliably, and the CDR3 follows TCRdb's listing. The V call is TRBV27, the J call TRBJ2-7; the table's D gene call, TRBD1, was not cross checked with the DNA. The CDR3 spans 11 amino acids, including both terminal residues. The germline gives CDR1 MNHEY, CDR2 SMNVEV (reference sequence). This CDR3 reads CASPLPRQGLS.

The rearrangement uses TRBV11-2 and TRBJ1-2; possible D gene TRBD1, 5 bases. Germline CDR1 reads SGHAT; CDR2 reads FQNNGV. Trimming pared 1 base from V and 5 bases from J, leaving 14 bases between. CDR3 size: 15 residues. The DNA of the CDR3 is TGTGCCAGCAGCTTAGGTTCCTCGGGGCCTTATGGCTACACCTTC. Translated, it gives CASSLGSSGPYGYTF.

The sample holds one count of this clone. The V gene is TRBV15, the J gene TRBJ1-2, with 11 positions matching TRBD1. The CDR3 consists of 16 residues. V shed 1 base, J shed 2 bases, and the junction held 3 bases outside the gene matches. Germline V CDR1 and CDR2: LNHNV, YYDKDF (reference sequence). The DNA for the CDR3 is TGTGCCACCAGCAGAGGCGGGGACAGGGGGAACTATGGCTACACCTTC. It encodes CATSRGGDRGNYGYTF.

This clone was detected once. The chain employs TRBV20-1 and TRBJ2-3; 7 nucleotides align to TRBD2. Germline V gives CDR1 DFQATT, CDR2 SNEGSKA (reference sequence). The CDR3 totals 11 residues. The CDR3: CRGGDTDTQYF. The CDR3 DNA sequence: TGCAGGGGGGGGGACACAGATACGCAGTATTTT.

This chain uses TRBV7-9 with TRBJ2-7; D is undetermined. V shed 5 bases and J shed 4 bases, with 9 bases lying between them. The CDR3 spans 12 residues. Germline V gene lookup returns CDR1 SEHNR and CDR2 FQNEAQ (reference sequence). CDR3 DNA: TGTGCCAGCAGCCAGCAGTCATACGAGCAGTACGTC. This encodes CASSQQSYEQYV.

CDR3 sequence (DNA): TGTGCCAGCAGCTCCAAGGGACTCTCTGGAAACACCATATATTTT. It encodes CASSSKGLSGNTIYF. The rearrangement joins TRBV28 to TRBJ1-3, with TRBD1 as a possible D gene (5 bases). Germline V lookup: CDR1 MDHEN, CDR2 SYDVKM. This CDR3 is 15 amino acids long. Trimming pared 6 bases from V and 0 bases from J, leaving 12 bases between.

A single count supports this clone. The chain employs TRBV27 and TRBJ2-2, with D perhaps matching TRBD1 (7 bases). V lost 8 bases and J 3 bases, leaving 13 bases between the germline ends. This CDR3 is built from 14 residues. In germline, CDR1 is MNHEY, CDR2 SMNVEV (reference sequence). Here the CDR3 reads CASAGQRHTGELFF. The CDR3 region has the DNA TGTGCCAGCGCGGGACAGCGACACACCGGGGAGCTGTTTTTT.

The chain carries TRBV6-5 and TRBJ1-5; 7 bases are a match to TRBD1. CDR1 and CDR2 from the germline V gene are MNHEY and SVGAGI. V dropped 6 bases and J dropped 6; count of bases not matched to a gene: 11. The length of the CDR3 is 15 residues. CDR3 region: CASRIRQGRFQPQHF. In nucleotides, the CDR3 is TGTGCCAGCAGGATAAGACAGGGAAGGTTTCAGCCCCAGCATTTT.

The chain carries TRBV6-5 and TRBJ2-7; D might be TRBD1 (6 bases). Between the trimmed V and J ends, which lost 5 bases and 2 bases, there was a span of 13 bases. The CDR3 contains 14 residues. Germline assignment: CDR1 MNHEY and CDR2 SVGAGI. CDR3 sequence (DNA): TGTGCCAGCAGTCTAGGACAGAGCGCCTACGAGCAGTACTTC. It specifies CASSLGQSAYEQYF.

The chain's CDR3 is CASNHQAAPLVGYTF. The CDR3 coding sequence is TGTGCCAGCAACCACCAGGCGGCGCCTTTAGTTGGCTACACCTTC. The chain is built from TRBV28 and TRBJ1-2, with D uncertain. Germline V gene lookup returns CDR1 MDHEN and CDR2 SYDVKM. The CDR3 has 15 amino acids. The V end was cut by 7 bases, the J end by 7 bases, with 22 bases between.

CDR3 protein: CASSGVGLTEAFF. Here the CDR3 DNA reads TGTGCCAGCAGTGGGGTGGGACTCACTGAAGCTTTCTTT. The chain combines TRBV6-6 with TRBJ1-1, with D tentatively TRBD1 (5 bases). From germline, CDR1 is MNHNY and CDR2 SVGAGI (reference sequence). The CDR3 length is 13 residues. V lost 5 bases and J 4 bases, leaving 11 bases between the germline ends.

The chain is built from TRBV5-1 and TRBJ2-3; perhaps TRBD2 as D (6 bases). Trimming removed 0 bases at V and 5 bases at J, with 7 bases between. The CDR3 is 13 amino acids. CDR1 and CDR2 from the germline V gene are SGHRS and YFSETQ. The CDR3 region has the DNA TGCGCCAGCAGCTTGGGGACTAAAGATACGCAGTATTTT. It specifies CASSLGTKDTQYF.

The chain recombines TRBV27 with TRBJ1-3, with D tentatively TRBD1 (5 bases). The CDR3 has 15 residues. V was cut by 2 bases and J by 3 bases, with 11 bases left in between. Germline CDR1 is MNHEY and CDR2 is SMNVEV (reference sequence). CDR3 nucleotides: TGTGCCAGCAGTTTAGGAGGCAGGGTTGGAAACACCATATATTTT. This codes for CASSLGGRVGNTIYF.

The chain has TRBV5-1 and TRBJ2-3, with D perhaps assigned TRBD1 or TRBD2 (5 bases each). The CDR3 sequence is 16 residues long. V lost 0 bases and J lost 1, with 12 bases in between. CDR1 and CDR2 from the germline V gene are SGHRS and YFSETQ. This CDR3 reads CASSLASGSGTDTQYF. The DNA for the CDR3 is TGCGCCAGCAGCTTGGCCTCAGGGAGTGGCACAGATACGCAGTATTTT.

The count of this clone is one. This chain links TRBV6-5 with TRBJ1-2; D may be TRBD1 (6 bases). V lost 2 bases and J lost 8, with 21 bases in between. CDR1 and CDR2 (germline): MNHEY, SVGAGI. This CDR3 region has 16 residues. The CDR3 nucleotides read TGTGCCAGCAGTTACAACCTCCGGGGGGCCAGTCGGGGCTACACCTTC. Translated: CASSYNLRGASRGYTF.

This sequence joins TRBV7-9 and TRBJ1-1; TRBD1 is a possible D gene (5 bases). Germline V gene sequence: CDR1 SEHNR, CDR2 FQNEAQ (reference sequence). The V end lost 6 bases, the J end lost 4 bases, and 12 bases lay between the germline ends. The CDR3 runs 13 residues. CDR3 coding DNA: TGTGCCAGCAGTCCCGGACACCTCACTGAAGCTTTCTTT. As protein: CASSPGHLTEAFF.